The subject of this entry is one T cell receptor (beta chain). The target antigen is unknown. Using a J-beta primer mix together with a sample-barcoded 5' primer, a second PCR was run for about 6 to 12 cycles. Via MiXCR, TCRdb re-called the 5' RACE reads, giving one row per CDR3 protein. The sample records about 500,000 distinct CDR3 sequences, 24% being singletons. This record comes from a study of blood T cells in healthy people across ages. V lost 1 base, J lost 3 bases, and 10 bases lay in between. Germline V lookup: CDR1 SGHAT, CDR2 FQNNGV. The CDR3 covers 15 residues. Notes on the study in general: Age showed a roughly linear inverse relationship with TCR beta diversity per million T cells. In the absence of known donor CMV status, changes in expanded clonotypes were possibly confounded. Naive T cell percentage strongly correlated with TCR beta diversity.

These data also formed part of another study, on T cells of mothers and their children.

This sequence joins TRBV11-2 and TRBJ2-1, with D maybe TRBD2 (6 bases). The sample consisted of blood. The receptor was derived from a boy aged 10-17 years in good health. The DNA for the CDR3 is TGTGCCAGCAGCTTAGGCAGCGGGTACTACAATGAGCAGTTCTTC. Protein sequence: CASSLGSGYYNEQFF.